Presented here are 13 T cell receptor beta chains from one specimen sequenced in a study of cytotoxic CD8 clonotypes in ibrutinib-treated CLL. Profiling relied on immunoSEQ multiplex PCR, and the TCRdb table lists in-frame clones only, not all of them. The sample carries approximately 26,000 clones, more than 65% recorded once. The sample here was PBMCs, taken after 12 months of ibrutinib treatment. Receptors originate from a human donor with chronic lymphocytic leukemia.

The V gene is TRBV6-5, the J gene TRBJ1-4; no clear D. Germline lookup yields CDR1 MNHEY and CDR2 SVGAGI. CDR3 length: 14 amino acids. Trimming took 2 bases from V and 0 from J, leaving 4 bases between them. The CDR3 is CASSYGATNEKLFF. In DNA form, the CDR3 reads TGTGCCAGCAGTTACGGAGCAACTAATGAAAAACTGTTTTTT.

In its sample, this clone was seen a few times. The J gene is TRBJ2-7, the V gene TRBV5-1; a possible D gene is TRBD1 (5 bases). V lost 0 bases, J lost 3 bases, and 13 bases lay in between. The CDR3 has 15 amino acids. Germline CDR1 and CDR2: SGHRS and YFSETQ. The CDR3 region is CASSLERGEYYEQYF. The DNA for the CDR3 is TGCGCCAGCAGCTTGGAAAGGGGCGAATACTACGAGCAGTACTTC.

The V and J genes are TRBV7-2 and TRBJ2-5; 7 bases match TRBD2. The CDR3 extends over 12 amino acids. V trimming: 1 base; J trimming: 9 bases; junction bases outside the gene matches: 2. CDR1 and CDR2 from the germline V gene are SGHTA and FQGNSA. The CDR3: CASSLGRGAQYF. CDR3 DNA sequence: TGTGCCAGCAGCTTAGGCCGGGGGGCCCAGTACTTC. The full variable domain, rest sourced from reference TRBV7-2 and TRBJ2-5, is GAGVSQSPSNKVTEKGKDVELRCDPISGHTALYWYRQSLGQGLEFLIYFQGNSAPDKSGLPSDRFSAERTGGSVSTLTIQRTQQEDSAVYLCASSLGRGAQYFGPGTRLLVL.

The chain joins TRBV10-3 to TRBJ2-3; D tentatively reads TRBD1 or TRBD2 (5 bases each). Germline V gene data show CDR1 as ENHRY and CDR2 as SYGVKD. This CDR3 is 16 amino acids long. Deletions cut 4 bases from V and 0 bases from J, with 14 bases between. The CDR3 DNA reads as TGTGCCATCAGTGCCCGAGGGGACGTTAGCACAGATACGCAGTATTTT. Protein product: CAISARGDVSTDTQYF.

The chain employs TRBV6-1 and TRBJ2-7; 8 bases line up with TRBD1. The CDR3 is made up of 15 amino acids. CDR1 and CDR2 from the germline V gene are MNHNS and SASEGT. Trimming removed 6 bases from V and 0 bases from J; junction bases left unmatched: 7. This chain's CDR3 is CASRGRQGASYEQYF. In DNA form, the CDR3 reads TGTGCCAGCAGGGGGCGTCAGGGGGCCTCCTACGAGCAGTACTTC.

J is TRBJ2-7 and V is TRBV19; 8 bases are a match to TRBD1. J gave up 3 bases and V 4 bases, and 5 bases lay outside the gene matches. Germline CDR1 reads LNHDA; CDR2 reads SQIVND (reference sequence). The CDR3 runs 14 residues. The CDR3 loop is CASSNTGGGYEQYF. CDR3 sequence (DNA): TGTGCCAGTAGTAACACAGGGGGAGGCTACGAGCAGTACTTC.

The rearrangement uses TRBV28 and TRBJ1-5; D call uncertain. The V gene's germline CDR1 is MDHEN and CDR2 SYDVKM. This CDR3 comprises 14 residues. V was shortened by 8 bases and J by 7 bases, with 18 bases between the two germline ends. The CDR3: CASRNRQIRQPQHF. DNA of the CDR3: TGTGCCAGCCGGAATCGACAAATACGACAGCCCCAGCATTTT.

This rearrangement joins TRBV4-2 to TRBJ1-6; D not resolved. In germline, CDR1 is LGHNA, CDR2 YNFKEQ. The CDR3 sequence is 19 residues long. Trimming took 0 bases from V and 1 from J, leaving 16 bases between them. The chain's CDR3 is CASSQEVRQVESYNSPLHF. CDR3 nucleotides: TGTGCCAGCAGCCAAGAGGTGCGGCAGGTCGAGTCCTATAATTCACCCCTCCACTTT.

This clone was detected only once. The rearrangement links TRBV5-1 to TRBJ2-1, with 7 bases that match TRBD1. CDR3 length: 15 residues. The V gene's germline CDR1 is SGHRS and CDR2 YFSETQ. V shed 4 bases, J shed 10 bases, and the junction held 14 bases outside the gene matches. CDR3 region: CASSPGNRGGMEQFF. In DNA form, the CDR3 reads TGCGCCAGCAGCCCCGGTAACAGGGGCGGTATGGAGCAGTTCTTC. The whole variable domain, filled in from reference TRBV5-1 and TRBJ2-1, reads KAGVTQTPRYLIKTRGQQVTLSCSPISGHRSVSWYQQTPGQGLQFLFEYFSETQRNKGNFPGRFSGRQFSNSRSEMNVSTLELGDSALYLCASSPGNRGGMEQFFGPGTRLTVL.

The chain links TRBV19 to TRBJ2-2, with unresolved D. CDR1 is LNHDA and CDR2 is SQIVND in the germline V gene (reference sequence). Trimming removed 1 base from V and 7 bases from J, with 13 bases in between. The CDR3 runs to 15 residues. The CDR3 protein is CASSIGALRGGELFF. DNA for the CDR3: TGTGCCAGTAGTATAGGGGCCCTCCGTGGCGGGGAGCTGTTTTTT.

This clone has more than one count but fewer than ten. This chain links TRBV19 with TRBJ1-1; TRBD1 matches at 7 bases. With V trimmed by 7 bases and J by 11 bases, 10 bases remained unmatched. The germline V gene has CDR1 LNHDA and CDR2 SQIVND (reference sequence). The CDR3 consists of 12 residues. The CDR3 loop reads CASTSNPGQAFF. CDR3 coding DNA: TGTGCCAGTACGTCAAATCCGGGACAGGCTTTCTTT.

CDR3 nucleotides: TGTGCCAGCAGCTTGGGTGTGACAGGGAGCGGCGGGGAGCTGTTTTTT. It encodes CASSLGVTGSGGELFF. The rearrangement uses TRBV5-4 and TRBJ2-2; 7 nucleotides line up with TRBD1. Trimming cost V 0 bases and J 7 bases; bases outside gene matches: 9. Germline loops: CDR1 SGHNT, CDR2 YYREEE (reference sequence). The CDR3 has 16 amino acids.

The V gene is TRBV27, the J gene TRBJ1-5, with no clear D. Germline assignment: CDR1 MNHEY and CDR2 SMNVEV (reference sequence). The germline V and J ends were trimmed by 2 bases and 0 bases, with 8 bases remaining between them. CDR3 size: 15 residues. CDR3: CASSLQPDSNQPQHF. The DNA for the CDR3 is TGTGCCAGCAGTTTACAGCCAGATAGCAATCAGCCCCAGCATTTT.